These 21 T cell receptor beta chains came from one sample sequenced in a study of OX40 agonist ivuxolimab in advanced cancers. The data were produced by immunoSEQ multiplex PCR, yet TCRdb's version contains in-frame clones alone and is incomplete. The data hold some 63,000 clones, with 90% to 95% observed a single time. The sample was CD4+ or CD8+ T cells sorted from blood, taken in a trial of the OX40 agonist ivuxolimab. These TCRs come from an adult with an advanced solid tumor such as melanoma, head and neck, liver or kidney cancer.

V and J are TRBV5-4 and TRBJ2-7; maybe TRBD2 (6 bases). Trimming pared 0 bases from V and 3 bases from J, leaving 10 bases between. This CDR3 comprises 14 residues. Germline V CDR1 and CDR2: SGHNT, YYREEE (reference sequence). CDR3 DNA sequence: TGTGCCAGCAGCTTGGAGCAAGCGGGCTACGAGCAGTACTTC. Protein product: CASSLEQAGYEQYF. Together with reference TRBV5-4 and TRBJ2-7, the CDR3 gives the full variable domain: ETGVTQSPTHLIKTRGQQVTLRCSSQSGHNTVSWYQQALGQGPQFIFQYYREEENGRGNFPPRFSGLQFPNYSSELNVNALELDDSALYLCASSLEQAGYEQYFGPGTRLTVT.

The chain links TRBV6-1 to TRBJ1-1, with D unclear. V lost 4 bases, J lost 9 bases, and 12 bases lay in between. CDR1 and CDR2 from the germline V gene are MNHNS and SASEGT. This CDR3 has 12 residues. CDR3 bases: TGTGCCAGCAGTGGGGGAGGGCCTAAAGCTTTCTTT. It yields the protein CASSGGGPKAFF.

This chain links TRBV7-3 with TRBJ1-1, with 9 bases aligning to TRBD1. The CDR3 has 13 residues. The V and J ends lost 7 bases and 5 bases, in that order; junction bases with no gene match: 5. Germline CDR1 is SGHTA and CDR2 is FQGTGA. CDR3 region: CASTSGTGTEAFF. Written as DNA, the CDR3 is TGTGCCAGCACCAGCGGGACAGGGACTGAAGCTTTCTTT.

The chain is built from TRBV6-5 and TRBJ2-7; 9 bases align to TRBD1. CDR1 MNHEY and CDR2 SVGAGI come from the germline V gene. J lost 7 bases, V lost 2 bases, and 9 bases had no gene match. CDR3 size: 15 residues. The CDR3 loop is CASSYTTGGTGEQYF. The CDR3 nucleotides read TGTGCCAGCAGTTACACGACAGGGGGAACAGGGGAGCAGTACTTC.

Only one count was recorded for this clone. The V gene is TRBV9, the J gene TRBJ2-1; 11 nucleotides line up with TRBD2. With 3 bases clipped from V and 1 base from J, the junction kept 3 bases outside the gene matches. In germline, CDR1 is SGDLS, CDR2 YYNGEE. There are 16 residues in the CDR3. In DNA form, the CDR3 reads TGTGCCAGCAGCGCCCCTAGCGGGGGGTCCTACAATGAGCAGTTCTTC. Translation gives CASSAPSGGSYNEQFF.

The CDR3 is CASSASQGADTEAFF. The CDR3 nucleotides are TGTGCCAGTAGTGCTTCCCAGGGGGCAGACACTGAAGCTTTCTTT. The gene calls are TRBV19 and TRBJ1-1, with 8 bases lining up with TRBD1. The trim removed 5 bases at V and 3 bases at J, leaving 8 bases unmatched. The CDR3 runs 15 residues. Germline assignment: CDR1 LNHDA and CDR2 SQIVND (reference sequence).

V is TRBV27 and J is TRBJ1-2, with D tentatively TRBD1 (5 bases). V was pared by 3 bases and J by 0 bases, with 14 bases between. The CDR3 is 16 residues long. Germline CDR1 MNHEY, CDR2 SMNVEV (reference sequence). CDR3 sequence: CASSFGTDLANYGYTF. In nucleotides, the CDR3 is TGTGCCAGCAGTTTCGGGACGGACTTAGCTAACTATGGCTACACCTTC.

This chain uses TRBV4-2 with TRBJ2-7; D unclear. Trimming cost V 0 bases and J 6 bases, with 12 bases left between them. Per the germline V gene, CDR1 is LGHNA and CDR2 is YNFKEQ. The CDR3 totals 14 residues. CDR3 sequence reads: CASSQEMDPSEQYF. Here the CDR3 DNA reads TGTGCCAGCAGCCAAGAGATGGACCCGTCCGAGCAGTACTTC.

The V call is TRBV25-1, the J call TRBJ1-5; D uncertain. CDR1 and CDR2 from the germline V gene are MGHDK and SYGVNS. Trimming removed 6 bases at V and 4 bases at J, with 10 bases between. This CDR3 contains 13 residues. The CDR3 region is CASSQSGNQPQHF. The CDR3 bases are TGTGCCAGCAGCCAGTCGGGTAATCAGCCCCAGCATTTT.

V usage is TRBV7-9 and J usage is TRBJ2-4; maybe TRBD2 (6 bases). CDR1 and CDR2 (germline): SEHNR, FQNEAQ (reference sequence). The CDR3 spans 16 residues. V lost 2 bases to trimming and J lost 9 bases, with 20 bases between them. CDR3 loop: CASSLPYLGGVGIQYF. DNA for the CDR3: TGTGCCAGCAGCTTACCCTACCTAGGAGGGGTCGGCATTCAGTACTTC.

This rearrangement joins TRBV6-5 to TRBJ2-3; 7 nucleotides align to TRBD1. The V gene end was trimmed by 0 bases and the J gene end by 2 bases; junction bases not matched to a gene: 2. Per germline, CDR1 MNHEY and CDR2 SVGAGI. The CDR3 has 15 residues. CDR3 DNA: TGTGCCAGCAGTTACTCGGGACAGTACACAGATACGCAGTATTTT. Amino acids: CASSYSGQYTDTQYF.

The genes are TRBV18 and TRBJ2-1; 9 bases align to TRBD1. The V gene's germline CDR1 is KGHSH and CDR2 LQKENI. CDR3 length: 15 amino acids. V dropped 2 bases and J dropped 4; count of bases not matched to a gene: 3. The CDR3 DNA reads TGTGCCAGCTCACCAGGGACAGGGACATACAATGAGCAGTTCTTC. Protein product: CASSPGTGTYNEQFF.

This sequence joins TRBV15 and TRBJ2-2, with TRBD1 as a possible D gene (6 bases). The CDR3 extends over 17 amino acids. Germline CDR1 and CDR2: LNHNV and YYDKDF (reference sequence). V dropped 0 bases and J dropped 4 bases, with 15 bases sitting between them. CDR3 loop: CATSRDLGGAGTGELFF. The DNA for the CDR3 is TGTGCCACCAGCAGAGACCTAGGGGGAGCTGGCACCGGGGAGCTGTTTTTT.

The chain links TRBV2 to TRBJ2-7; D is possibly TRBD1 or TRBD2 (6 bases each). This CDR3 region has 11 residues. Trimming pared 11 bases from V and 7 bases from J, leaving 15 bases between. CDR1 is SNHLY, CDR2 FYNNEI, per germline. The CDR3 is CAARGLEEQYF. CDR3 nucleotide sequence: TGTGCCGCCAGGGGACTGGAAGAGCAGTACTTC.

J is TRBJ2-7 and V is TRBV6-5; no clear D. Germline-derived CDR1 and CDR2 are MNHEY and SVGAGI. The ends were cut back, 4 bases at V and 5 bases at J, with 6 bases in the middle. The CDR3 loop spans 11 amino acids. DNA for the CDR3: TGTGCCAGCAGTTTCCGACACGAGCAGTACTTC. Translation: CASSFRHEQYF.

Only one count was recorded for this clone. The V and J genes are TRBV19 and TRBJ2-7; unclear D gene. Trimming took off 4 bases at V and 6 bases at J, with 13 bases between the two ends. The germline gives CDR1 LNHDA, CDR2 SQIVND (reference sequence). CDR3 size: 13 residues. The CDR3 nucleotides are TGTGCCAGTAGTACCCCAGGTGTGGGCGAGCAGTACTTC. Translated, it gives CASSTPGVGEQYF.

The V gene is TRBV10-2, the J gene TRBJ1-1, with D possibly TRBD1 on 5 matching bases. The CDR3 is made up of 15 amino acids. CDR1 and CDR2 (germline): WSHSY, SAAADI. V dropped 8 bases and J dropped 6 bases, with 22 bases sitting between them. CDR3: CASDEWGDEGAEAFF. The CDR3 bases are TGCGCCAGCGACGAATGGGGGGACGAAGGGGCTGAAGCTTTCTTT.

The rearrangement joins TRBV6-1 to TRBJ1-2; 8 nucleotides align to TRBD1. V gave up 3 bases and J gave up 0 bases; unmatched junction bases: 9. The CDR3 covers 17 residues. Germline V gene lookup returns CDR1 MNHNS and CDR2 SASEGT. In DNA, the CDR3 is TGTGCCAGCAGTGACCGGGACAGGTATACTACTAACTATGGCTACACCTTC. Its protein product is CASSDRDRYTTNYGYTF.

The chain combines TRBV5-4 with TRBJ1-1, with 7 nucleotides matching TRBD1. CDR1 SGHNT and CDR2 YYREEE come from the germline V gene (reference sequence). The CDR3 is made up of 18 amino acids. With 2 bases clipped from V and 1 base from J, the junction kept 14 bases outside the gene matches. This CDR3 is CASSLGTALPERNTEAFF. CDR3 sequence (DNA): TGTGCCAGCAGCTTAGGGACAGCCTTACCCGAAAGGAACACTGAAGCTTTCTTT.

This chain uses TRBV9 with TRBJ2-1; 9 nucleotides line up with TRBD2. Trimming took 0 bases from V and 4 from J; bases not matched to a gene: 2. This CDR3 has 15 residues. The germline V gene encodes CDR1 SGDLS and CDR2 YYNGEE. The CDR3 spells CASSVGTSGYNEQFF. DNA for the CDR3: TGTGCCAGCAGCGTAGGTACTAGCGGGTACAATGAGCAGTTCTTC.

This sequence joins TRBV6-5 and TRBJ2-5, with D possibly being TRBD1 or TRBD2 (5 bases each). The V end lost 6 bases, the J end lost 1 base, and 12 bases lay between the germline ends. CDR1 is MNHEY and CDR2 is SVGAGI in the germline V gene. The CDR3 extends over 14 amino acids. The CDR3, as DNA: TGTGCCAGCAGCCGGGGACGGCTCCAAGAGACCCAGTACTTC. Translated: CASSRGRLQETQYF.